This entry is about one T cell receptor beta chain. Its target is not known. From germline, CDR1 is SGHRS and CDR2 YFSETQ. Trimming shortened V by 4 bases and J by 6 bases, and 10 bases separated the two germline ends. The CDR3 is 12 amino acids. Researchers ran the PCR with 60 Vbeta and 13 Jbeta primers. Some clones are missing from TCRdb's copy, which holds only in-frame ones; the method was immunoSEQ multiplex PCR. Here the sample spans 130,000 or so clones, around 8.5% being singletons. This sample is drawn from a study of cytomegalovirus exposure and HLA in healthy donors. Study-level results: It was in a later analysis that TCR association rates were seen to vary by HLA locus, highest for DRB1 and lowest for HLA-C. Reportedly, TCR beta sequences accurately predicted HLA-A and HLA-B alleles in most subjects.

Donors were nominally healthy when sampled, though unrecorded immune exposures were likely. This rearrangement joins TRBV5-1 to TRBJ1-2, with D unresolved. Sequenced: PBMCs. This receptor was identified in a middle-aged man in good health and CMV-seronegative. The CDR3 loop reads CASSNGGDGYTF. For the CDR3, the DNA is TGCGCCAGCAGCAACGGCGGCGATGGCTACACCTTC. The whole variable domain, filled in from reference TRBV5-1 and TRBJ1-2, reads KAGVTQTPRYLIKTRGQQVTLSCSPISGHRSVSWYQQTPGQGLQFLFEYFSETQRNKGNFPGRFSGRQFSNSRSEMNVSTLELGDSALYLCASSNGGDGYTFGSGTRLTVV.